This T cell receptor (beta chain) was captured by sequencing in a study of beta chain features in type 1 diabetes. At the level of the study: Patients and healthy donors were similar in age, gender and cell yields.

Sorting with CD45RO/CCR7/CD25/CD127/CD95/CD27 yielded naive, central memory, regulatory and stem-like memory CD4+ cells. The sample holds a few counts of this clone. No antigen is known for it. The study's findings and limits: There was a moderate but significant shortening of TCRB CDR3s in all four CD4+ subsets of Type 1 diabetes patients. Equally in patients and controls, PCR might preferentially amplify shorter templates.

The CDR3 extends over 14 amino acids. The V and J ends lost 5 bases and 3 bases respectively, with 15 bases between them. Germline V lookup: CDR1 SGHKS, CDR2 YYEKEE (reference sequence). Expressed TCRB transcripts were sequenced after all isolated RNA was converted to cDNA. The table came from immunoSEQ multiplex PCR; TCRdb's copy has only in-frame clones and leaves some out. The sample lists 850,000 to 900,000 clones, roughly 16% occurring once. This TCR came from a woman under 30 in good health. The material sequenced was naive CD4+ T cells from blood. The rearrangement joins TRBV5-5 to TRBJ2-7; D not certain. CDR3 residues: CASSFRLSLYEQYF. CDR3 nucleotide sequence: TGTGCCAGCAGTTTTCGACTCTCTCTCTACGAGCAGTACTTC.